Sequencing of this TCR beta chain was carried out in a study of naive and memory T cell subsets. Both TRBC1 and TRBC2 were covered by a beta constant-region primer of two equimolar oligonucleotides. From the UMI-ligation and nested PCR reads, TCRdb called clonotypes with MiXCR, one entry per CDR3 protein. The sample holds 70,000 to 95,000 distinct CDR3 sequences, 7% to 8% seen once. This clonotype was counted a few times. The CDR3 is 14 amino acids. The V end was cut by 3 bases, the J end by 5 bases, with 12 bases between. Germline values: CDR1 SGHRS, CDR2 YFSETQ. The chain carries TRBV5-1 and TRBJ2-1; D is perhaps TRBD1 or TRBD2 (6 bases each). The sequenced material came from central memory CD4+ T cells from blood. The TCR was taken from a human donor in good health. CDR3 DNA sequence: TGCGCCAGCAGCTCCCTGGAGGGGGACAATGAGCAGTTCTTC. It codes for CASSSLEGDNEQFF.